The clone carrying this T cell receptor beta chain has just one count. This specimen belongs to a study of PD-L1 blockade in urothelial cancer. Study-level information: The study recovered a median of about 140,000 T cells per blood sample.

Looked up from germline, CDR1 is MDHEN and CDR2 is SYDVKM. The CDR3 is 16 residues long. V shed 5 bases and J 4 bases; nucleotides not matched to a gene: 9. Only in-frame clones appear in the TCRdb table, and some are missing; sequencing was by immunoSEQ multiplex PCR. This repertoire shows 58,000 or so clones, approximately 86% found once; its top ten account for roughly 2.8%. Sequences were derived from PBMCs, sampled around atezolizumab (anti-PD-L1) treatment. This receptor was identified in a middle-aged man with urothelial cancer. The chain joins TRBV28 to TRBJ1-5; 9 nucleotides agree with TRBD1. Here the CDR3 reads CASSPWDREANQPQHF. Written as DNA, the CDR3 is TGTGCCAGCAGTCCGTGGGACAGGGAGGCTAATCAGCCCCAGCATTTT.